One sample yielded the 32 T cell receptor beta chains listed below, sequenced in a study of cytomegalovirus exposure and HLA in healthy donors. Clones were read by immunoSEQ multiplex PCR, and TCRdb kept only the in-frame ones, dropping some. Of about 100,000 clones in the sample, approximately 95% are singletons; the top ten hold around 0.85%. The sample taken for sequencing was PBMCs. These receptor sequences come from a woman aged 18-35 years in good health and CMV-seronegative.

The gene calls are TRBV6-5 and TRBJ1-5, with 8 bases aligning to TRBD1. Germline CDR1 and CDR2: MNHEY and SVGAGI. The CDR3 contains 14 residues. J lost 4 bases, V lost 6 bases, and 5 bases had no gene match. CDR3: CASRTGATNQPQHF. CDR3 DNA: TGTGCCAGCAGGACAGGGGCGACTAATCAGCCCCAGCATTTT.

The chain carries TRBV6-5 and TRBJ1-6; tentatively, D is TRBD1 (5 bases). The germline V gene encodes CDR1 MNHEY and CDR2 SVGAGI. V was shortened by 11 bases and J by 7 bases, with 21 bases between the two germline ends. This CDR3 has 15 residues. The DNA for the CDR3 is TGTGCCGCAACCGAAGAGGGACTCGGGAATTCACCCCTCCACTTT. This gives the protein CAATEEGLGNSPLHF.

The chain recombines TRBV5-1 with TRBJ2-1, with a tentative D call TRBD1 (5 bases). The CDR3 runs 15 residues. The germline V gene has CDR1 SGHRS and CDR2 YFSETQ. Trimming removed 2 bases at V and 3 bases at J, with 12 bases between. The CDR3 here is CASSFGQGSYNEQFF. The CDR3 nucleotides are TGCGCCAGCAGCTTTGGGCAGGGTAGCTACAATGAGCAGTTCTTC.

The rearrangement joins TRBV27 to TRBJ1-5; D is unclear. Germline V CDR1 and CDR2: MNHEY, SMNVEV (reference sequence). The CDR3 is made up of 14 amino acids. Trimming took 0 bases from V and 0 from J, leaving 3 bases between them. CDR3 loop: CASSLSGSNQPQHF. CDR3 DNA: TGTGCCAGCAGTTTATCCGGTAGCAATCAGCCCCAGCATTTT.

The chain is built from TRBV5-4 and TRBJ2-1, with D tentatively TRBD2 (6 bases). The CDR3 sequence is 16 residues long. Germline V lookup: CDR1 SGHNT, CDR2 YYREEE (reference sequence). Deletions cut 0 bases from V and 0 bases from J, with 10 bases between. DNA for the CDR3: TGTGCCAGCAGCTTGGATGGGGGGAGCTCCTACAATGAGCAGTTCTTC. Its protein is CASSLDGGSSYNEQFF.

V and J are TRBV19 and TRBJ1-5; 7 bases align to TRBD1. The ends lost 6 bases at V and 2 bases at J; junction bases unmatched: 7. The CDR3 has 15 amino acids. CDR1 LNHDA and CDR2 SQIVND come from the germline V gene (reference sequence). The CDR3, as DNA: TGTGCCAGTAGCCTCAGACAGGGCGGCAATCAGCCCCAGCATTTT. It yields the protein CASSLRQGGNQPQHF. The complete variable domain, with remaining parts taken from reference TRBV19 and TRBJ1-5, reads DGGITQSPKYLFRKEGQNVTLSCEQNLNHDAMYWYRQDPGQGLRLIYYSQIVNDFQKGDIAEGYSVSREKKESFPLTVTSAQKNPTAFYLCASSLRQGGNQPQHFGDGTRLSIL.

This chain connects TRBV2 to TRBJ2-7, with D maybe TRBD1 (5 bases). The ends were cut back, 4 bases at V and 3 bases at J, with 16 bases in the middle. Germline values: CDR1 SNHLY, CDR2 FYNNEI. The CDR3 is 15 amino acids. The CDR3 loop reads CASSGGSRTLYEQYF. CDR3 DNA: TGTGCCAGCAGTGGGGGCAGCCGAACCCTCTACGAGCAGTACTTC.

This chain connects TRBV5-1 to TRBJ2-7; D perhaps matches TRBD2 (6 bases). The CDR3 covers 15 residues. CDR1 and CDR2 from the germline V gene are SGHRS and YFSETQ. V was shortened by 0 bases and J by 6 bases, with 16 bases between the two germline ends. Written as DNA, the CDR3 is TGCGCCAGCAGCTTGGATTTTGGCGCGGGGCGCGAGCAGTACTTC. Translating gives CASSLDFGAGREQYF.

The V and J genes are TRBV27 and TRBJ2-7, with 8 bases that match TRBD2. The CDR3 contains 15 residues. Trimming at V came to 5 bases and at J to 3 bases, leaving 9 bases not matched to a gene. The germline gives CDR1 MNHEY, CDR2 SMNVEV (reference sequence). As DNA, the CDR3 is TGTGCCAGCAGTCCAACGGTGCGGGAGGTCTACGAGCAGTACTTC. Translating it yields CASSPTVREVYEQYF.

The chain employs TRBV2 and TRBJ1-1, with D possibly being TRBD1 (5 bases). Trimming took 5 bases from V and 6 from J, leaving 10 bases between them. The CDR3 is made up of 12 amino acids. Germline values: CDR1 SNHLY, CDR2 FYNNEI. The CDR3 reads CASSSGEPEAFF. The CDR3 nucleotides are TGTGCCAGCAGTTCGGGGGAACCTGAAGCTTTCTTT.

To note about this clone: At one end the junction does not follow the germline gene, possibly because of a read error. The chain couples TRBV7-7 to TRBJ2-1; tentatively, D is TRBD2 (6 bases). The CDR3 consists of 13 residues. Germline CDR1 reads SSHAT; CDR2 reads FNYEAQ (reference sequence). The CDR3 sequence is CASSLGGGDEQFF. The CDR3 bases are TGTGCTAGCAGCTTAGGCGGCGGGGATGAGCAGTTCTTC. The full variable domain, completed using reference TRBV7-7 and TRBJ2-1, is GAGVSQSPRYKVTKRGQDVTLRCDPISSHATLYWYQQALGQGPEFLTYFNYEAQPDKSGLPSDRFSAERPEGSISTLTIQRTEQRDSAMYRCASSLGGGDEQFFGPGTRLTVL.

V gene TRBV10-3 combines with J gene TRBJ1-6; 8 bases are shared with TRBD1. Germline lookup yields CDR1 ENHRY and CDR2 SYGVKD. CDR3 size: 14 residues. After removal of 6 bases from V and 8 bases from J, the junction contained 6 bases not matched to a gene. The CDR3 region is CAIRTGVVDSPLHF. The CDR3 DNA is TGTGCCATCAGGACAGGGGTGGTGGATTCACCCCTCCACTTT.

The J gene is TRBJ2-1, the V gene TRBV11-2; no reliable D call. Germline V gives CDR1 SGHAT, CDR2 FQNNGV. This CDR3 contains 12 residues. Between the trimmed V and J ends, which lost 5 bases and 7 bases, there was a span of 9 bases. CDR3 coding DNA: TGTGCCAGCAGCCAAGACTTGAATGAGCAGTTCTTC. This encodes CASSQDLNEQFF.

This rearrangement joins TRBV2 to TRBJ1-2; 10 bases agree with TRBD1. There are 14 residues in the CDR3. With V trimmed by 10 bases and J by 8 bases, 13 bases remained unmatched. Looked up from germline, CDR1 is SNHLY and CDR2 is FYNNEI. The CDR3 coding sequence is TGTGCCACCAAACCCGGGACAGGGGAGGAGGGCTACACCTTC. Encoded protein: CATKPGTGEEGYTF.

The chain employs TRBV15 and TRBJ1-6; 7 bases align to TRBD1. The CDR3 length is 13 residues. CDR1 is LNHNV and CDR2 is YYDKDF in the germline V gene (reference sequence). J gave up 10 bases and V 8 bases, and 8 bases lay outside the gene matches. Here the CDR3 reads CATGGQPGSPLHF. For the CDR3, the DNA is TGTGCCACCGGGGGACAGCCCGGCTCACCCCTCCACTTT.

This chain links TRBV6-5 with TRBJ2-5; D is ambiguous. Germline CDR1 is MNHEY and CDR2 is SVGAGI. This CDR3 has 13 residues. V lost 4 bases and J 0 bases, leaving 6 bases between the germline ends. The CDR3 is CASSSTYQETQYF. The CDR3 DNA follows: TGTGCCAGCAGTTCGACATACCAAGAGACCCAGTACTTC.

The chain carries TRBV7-2 and TRBJ2-1; no clear D gene. There are 13 residues in the CDR3. Germline CDR1 and CDR2: SGHTA and FQGNSA. The ends were cut back, 2 bases at V and 4 bases at J, with 6 bases in the middle. CDR3: CASSLYRYNEQFF. The CDR3 bases are TGTGCCAGCAGCTTATACAGATACAATGAGCAGTTCTTC. Combining the CDR3 with reference TRBV7-2 and TRBJ2-1 gives the whole variable domain GAGVSQSPSNKVTEKGKDVELRCDPISGHTALYWYRQSLGQGLEFLIYFQGNSAPDKSGLPSDRFSAERTGGSVSTLTIQRTQQEDSAVYLCASSLYRYNEQFFGPGTRLTVL.

The chain carries TRBV9 and TRBJ2-7; D perhaps matches TRBD2 (5 bases). Trimming took off 0 bases at V and 2 bases at J, with 18 bases between the two ends. Per the germline V gene, CDR1 is SGDLS and CDR2 is YYNGEE. This CDR3 contains 17 residues. CDR3 residues: CASSVDSYHGMTYEQYF. The CDR3 bases are TGTGCCAGCAGCGTAGATTCGTACCACGGGATGACCTACGAGCAGTACTTC.

A single count supports this clone. The V and J genes are TRBV11-2 and TRBJ2-4, with 7 bases fitting TRBD1. This CDR3 contains 18 residues. Looked up from germline, CDR1 is SGHAT and CDR2 is FQNNGV. With V trimmed by 5 bases and J by 0 bases, 13 bases remained unmatched. The CDR3 is CASSETIEGQLAKNIQYF. The CDR3 DNA sequence: TGTGCCAGCAGCGAGACAATCGAGGGACAGCTAGCCAAAAACATTCAGTACTTC.

The CDR3 here is CASSLVATSSTDTQYF. The CDR3 DNA reads as TGCGCCAGCAGCTTGGTCGCTACCTCTAGCACAGATACGCAGTATTTT. The chain couples TRBV5-1 to TRBJ2-3, with no clear D. The CDR3 consists of 16 residues. Germline CDR1 SGHRS, CDR2 YFSETQ. Between the trimmed V and J ends, which lost 0 bases and 0 bases, there was a span of 11 bases.

The chain couples TRBV10-3 to TRBJ2-7, with 8 positions matching TRBD2. The CDR3 is 13 residues long. V gave up 4 bases and J gave up 5 bases; unmatched junction bases: 4. CDR1 and CDR2 (germline): ENHRY, SYGVKD. The CDR3 nucleotides are TGTGCCATCAGTGCCGGGACTAGTAACGAGCAGTACTTC. Translating it yields CAISAGTSNEQYF.

This chain joins TRBV27 and TRBJ1-5, with 9 positions matching TRBD1. The germline gives CDR1 MNHEY, CDR2 SMNVEV (reference sequence). The CDR3 is 15 residues long. The V gene end was trimmed by 6 bases and the J gene end by 3 bases; junction bases not matched to a gene: 6. The CDR3 reads CASRKQGAVNQPQHF. CDR3 bases: TGTGCCAGCAGGAAACAGGGGGCTGTCAATCAGCCCCAGCATTTT.

The rearrangement uses TRBV14 and TRBJ1-2, with 7 bases that match TRBD1. The germline gives CDR1 SGHDN, CDR2 FVKESK. CDR3 length: 16 residues. With 4 bases clipped from V and 2 bases from J, the junction kept 10 bases outside the gene matches. CDR3 residues: CASSPTWTGRNYGYTF. For the CDR3, the DNA is TGTGCCAGCAGCCCCACCTGGACAGGTCGGAACTATGGCTACACCTTC.

The genes are TRBV25-1 and TRBJ1-2; no reliable D call. CDR1 is MGHDK, CDR2 SYGVNS, per germline. The CDR3 runs to 14 residues. Trimming took 6 bases from V and 4 from J, leaving 15 bases between them. The CDR3 region has the DNA TGTGCCAGCAGCGAACATACGCCGAGCTATGGCTACACCTTC. It translates to CASSEHTPSYGYTF.

The J gene is TRBJ2-2, the V gene TRBV7-2, with D unclear. CDR1 and CDR2 (germline): SGHTA, FQGNSA. The CDR3 has 14 amino acids. Between the trimmed V and J ends, which lost 5 bases and 5 bases, there was a span of 12 bases. The DNA of the CDR3 is TGTGCCAGCAGCCCTGAGATTTGGACCGGGGAGCTGTTTTTT. This translates into CASSPEIWTGELFF.

V gene TRBV18 combines with J gene TRBJ2-7; 8 positions match TRBD1. J was trimmed by 3 bases and V by 4 bases; bases with no gene match: 11. Germline lookup yields CDR1 KGHSH and CDR2 LQKENI. CDR3 length: 16 amino acids. The CDR3 region is CASSLGAGQGSYEQYF. The DNA for the CDR3 is TGTGCCAGCTCACTCGGAGCCGGACAGGGCAGCTACGAGCAGTACTTC.

The rearrangement joins TRBV27 to TRBJ2-5; TRBD2 is a possible D gene (5 bases). The CDR3 loop spans 12 amino acids. Trimming shortened V by 8 bases and J by 2 bases, and 9 bases separated the two germline ends. The germline V gene encodes CDR1 MNHEY and CDR2 SMNVEV (reference sequence). CDR3 amino acids: CASADSQETQYF. In DNA, the CDR3 is TGTGCCAGCGCGGACTCTCAAGAGACCCAGTACTTC.

V usage is TRBV7-8 and J usage is TRBJ2-1; 11 bases agree with TRBD1. The ends lost 5 bases at V and 1 base at J; junction bases unmatched: 16. CDR1 SGHVS and CDR2 FQNEAQ come from the germline V gene. This CDR3 is 20 amino acids long. This chain's CDR3 is CASSPYPGTGGMWSYNEQFF. The CDR3 DNA reads TGTGCCAGCAGCCCCTATCCTGGGACAGGGGGAATGTGGTCCTACAATGAGCAGTTCTTC. The variable domain in full, with the rest retrieved from reference TRBV7-8 and TRBJ2-1, is GAGVSQSPRYKVAKRGQDVALRCDPISGHVSLFWYQQALGQGPEFLTYFQNEAQLDKSGLPSDRFFAERPEGSVSTLKIQRTQQEDSAVYLCASSPYPGTGGMWSYNEQFFGPGTRLTVL.

The V gene is TRBV4-3, the J gene TRBJ2-7, with D perhaps matching TRBD2 (7 bases). The CDR3 covers 18 residues. From germline, CDR1 is LGHNA and CDR2 YSLEER. Trimming took 0 bases from V and 2 from J, leaving 20 bases between them. The CDR3 DNA follows: TGCGCCAGCAGCCAAGATATAGTTCGAGGGGGGGGCCCCTACGAGCAGTACTTC. Its protein product is CASSQDIVRGGGPYEQYF.

J is TRBJ1-1 and V is TRBV13; 8 bases line up with TRBD1. Germline V gene lookup returns CDR1 PRHDT and CDR2 FYEKMQ (reference sequence). V was pared by 0 bases and J by 1 base, with 1 base of the junction left unmatched. This CDR3 comprises 15 residues. The CDR3 region has the DNA TGTGCCAGCAGCTTAGGGGACAGGGCGAACACTGAAGCTTTCTTT. This encodes CASSLGDRANTEAFF.

The chain is built from TRBV10-3 and TRBJ2-5; perhaps TRBD2 as D (6 bases). Per germline, CDR1 ENHRY and CDR2 SYGVKD. V was trimmed by 3 bases and J by 2 bases, leaving 7 bases between them. The CDR3 sequence is 13 residues long. CDR3 sequence (DNA): TGTGCCATCAGTGACGGGGGTCAAGAGACCCAGTACTTC. Protein: CAISDGGQETQYF.

In the case of this clone: One junction end disagrees with the germline gene, perhaps due to a read error. V and J are TRBV7-7 and TRBJ2-3; TRBD1 aligns across 9 bases. CDR3 length: 17 residues. CDR1 SSHAT and CDR2 FNYEAQ come from the germline V gene (reference sequence). CDR3 loop: CASSLLPGTGIVNTQYF. DNA for the CDR3: TGTGCTAGCAGCTTACTACCGGGGACAGGGATCGTGAATACGCAGTATTTT. Using reference TRBV7-7 and TRBJ2-3 for the parts outside the CDR3, the full variable domain is GAGVSQSPRYKVTKRGQDVTLRCDPISSHATLYWYQQALGQGPEFLTYFNYEAQPDKSGLPSDRFSAERPEGSISTLTIQRTEQRDSAMYRCASSLLPGTGIVNTQYFGPGTRLTVL.